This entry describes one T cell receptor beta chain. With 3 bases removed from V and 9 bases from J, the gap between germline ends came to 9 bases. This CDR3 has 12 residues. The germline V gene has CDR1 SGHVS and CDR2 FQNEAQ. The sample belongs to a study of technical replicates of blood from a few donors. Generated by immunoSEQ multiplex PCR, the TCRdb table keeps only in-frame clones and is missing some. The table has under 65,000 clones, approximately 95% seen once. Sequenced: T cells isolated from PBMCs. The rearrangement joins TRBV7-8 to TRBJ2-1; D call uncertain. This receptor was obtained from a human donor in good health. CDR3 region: CASSLAHTEQFF. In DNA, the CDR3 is TGTGCCAGCAGCTTGGCTCACACTGAGCAGTTCTTC.